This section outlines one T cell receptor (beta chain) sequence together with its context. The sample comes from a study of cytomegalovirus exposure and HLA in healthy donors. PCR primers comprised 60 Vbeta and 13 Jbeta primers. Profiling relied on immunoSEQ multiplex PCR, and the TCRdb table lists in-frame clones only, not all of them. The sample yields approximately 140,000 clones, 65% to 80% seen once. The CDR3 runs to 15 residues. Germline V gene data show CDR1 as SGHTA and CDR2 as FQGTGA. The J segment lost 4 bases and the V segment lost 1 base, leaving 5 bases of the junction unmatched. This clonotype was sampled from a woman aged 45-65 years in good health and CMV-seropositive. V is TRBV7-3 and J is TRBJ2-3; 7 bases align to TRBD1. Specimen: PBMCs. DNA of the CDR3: TGTGCCAGCAGCTTAAAAGCGAGGGGGCCAGATACGCAGTATTTT. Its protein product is CASSLKARGPDTQYF.